These 19 T cell receptor beta chains were all obtained from the same sample, sequenced in a study of cytomegalovirus exposure and HLA in healthy donors. The PCR made use of 60 Vbeta and 13 Jbeta primers. Sequencing was performed with immunoSEQ multiplex PCR; in TCRdb, only in-frame clones are kept and a portion is missing. The sample holds about 92,000 clones, roughly 80% seen once. Sequencing was performed on PBMCs. These receptors were taken from a girl aged 2 to 10 in good health and CMV-seropositive.

The chain carries TRBV29-1 and TRBJ2-7; 8 bases agree with TRBD2. Germline V gene sequence: CDR1 SQVTM, CDR2 ANQGSEA. The CDR3 totals 13 residues. Unmatched junction bases numbered 8, after V lost 6 bases and J lost 4 bases. This chain's CDR3 is CSVLVGLGYEQYF. CDR3 nucleotides: TGCAGCGTGTTGGTGGGACTAGGGTACGAGCAGTACTTC.

This sequence joins TRBV6-1 and TRBJ1-2; D is possibly TRBD1 (5 bases). Trimming took 3 bases from V and 1 from J, leaving 12 bases between them. This CDR3 contains 15 residues. CDR1 is MNHNS and CDR2 is SASEGT in the germline V gene. The CDR3 coding sequence is TGTGCCAGCAGTGAGAAACCGGGGGTTAACTATGGCTACACCTTC. Translated, it gives CASSEKPGVNYGYTF.

The CDR3 region is CATPRGRGNTEAFF. CDR3 coding DNA: TGTGCCACTCCGAGGGGCAGGGGGAACACTGAAGCTTTCTTT. The V call is TRBV6-4, the J call TRBJ1-1, with D possibly TRBD1 on 6 matching bases. Germline V gives CDR1 MRHNA, CDR2 SNTAGT. The germline V and J ends were trimmed by 10 bases and 1 base, with 16 bases remaining between them. This CDR3 has 14 amino acids.

V is TRBV2 and J is TRBJ1-4, with TRBD1 identical over 9 bases. The CDR3 consists of 14 residues. The J segment lost 8 bases and the V segment lost 6 bases, leaving 7 bases of the junction unmatched. Germline V gene data show CDR1 as SNHLY and CDR2 as FYNNEI. Here the CDR3 DNA reads TGTGCCAGCAGAATGACAGGGGGTCGAGAAAAACTGTTTTTT. As protein: CASRMTGGREKLFF.

The J gene is TRBJ2-2, the V gene TRBV27, with D unresolved. The CDR3 spans 15 residues. Per the germline V gene, CDR1 is MNHEY and CDR2 is SMNVEV (reference sequence). V was cut by 3 bases and J by 5 bases, with 13 bases left in between. Written as DNA, the CDR3 is TGTGCCAGCAGTTTGGTACCGAGAGTTACCGGGGAGCTGTTTTTT. Translating gives CASSLVPRVTGELFF.

The chain combines TRBV7-2 with TRBJ2-2, with TRBD2 matching 10 bases. Germline V gene sequence: CDR1 SGHTA, CDR2 FQGNSA. The CDR3 contains 16 residues. V shed 2 bases and J 4 bases; nucleotides not matched to a gene: 4. CDR3 amino acids: CASSLIASGSTGELFF. In DNA, the CDR3 is TGTGCCAGCAGCTTAATTGCTAGCGGGAGCACCGGGGAGCTGTTTTTT.

V is TRBV27 and J is TRBJ2-1; 9 bases fit TRBD2. Trimming removed 4 bases from V and 0 bases from J; junction bases left unmatched: 13. This CDR3 comprises 19 residues. CDR1 MNHEY and CDR2 SMNVEV come from the germline V gene (reference sequence). The CDR3 coding sequence is TGTGCCAGCAGTTCCCGCATTCCTAGCGGGACAAACTCCTACAATGAGCAGTTCTTC. It is translated as CASSSRIPSGTNSYNEQFF.

The V and J genes are TRBV5-1 and TRBJ2-7; 7 bases fit TRBD1. Germline V gene sequence: CDR1 SGHRS, CDR2 YFSETQ. This CDR3 contains 14 residues. Germline trimming cut 0 bases from V and 4 bases from J; bases unmatched to any gene: 4. As DNA, the CDR3 is TGCGCCAGCAGCTTGGGACAGGGAGAGTACGAGCAGTACTTC. Its translation is CASSLGQGEYEQYF. Variable domain in full (rest from reference TRBV5-1 and TRBJ2-7): KAGVTQTPRYLIKTRGQQVTLSCSPISGHRSVSWYQQTPGQGLQFLFEYFSETQRNKGNFPGRFSGRQFSNSRSEMNVSTLELGDSALYLCASSLGQGEYEQYFGPGTRLTVT.

Note on this clone: Distinct nucleotide sequences in the sample also encode this CDR3. The J gene is TRBJ2-7, the V gene TRBV9; 7 nucleotides align to TRBD2. J lost 0 bases, V lost 0 bases, and 0 bases had no gene match. This CDR3 comprises 14 residues. Germline loops: CDR1 SGDLS, CDR2 YYNGEE. The CDR3 coding sequence is TGTGCCAGCAGCGTAGGCGGGAGCTCCTACGAGCAGTACTTC. Translated, it gives CASSVGGSSYEQYF.

The chain carries TRBV28 and TRBJ2-3; 13 bases map to TRBD2. The germline V gene has CDR1 MDHEN and CDR2 SYDVKM. The trim removed 6 bases at V and 3 bases at J, leaving 9 bases unmatched. The CDR3 extends over 17 amino acids. CDR3: CASRTPQTSGRTDTQYF. The CDR3, as DNA: TGTGCCAGCAGGACTCCGCAGACTAGCGGGAGGACAGATACGCAGTATTTT.

V and J are TRBV5-4 and TRBJ2-5, with 10 bases that match TRBD1. This CDR3 region has 16 residues. Germline V gene sequence: CDR1 SGHNT, CDR2 YYREEE (reference sequence). J was trimmed by 5 bases and V by 4 bases; bases with no gene match: 11. The CDR3 sequence: CASSKLGTGAGETQYF. The CDR3 coding sequence is TGTGCCAGCAGCAAACTCGGGACAGGGGCGGGGGAGACCCAGTACTTC.

The chain employs TRBV7-3 and TRBJ2-3; TRBD1 agrees at 7 bases. J was trimmed by 0 bases and V by 5 bases; bases with no gene match: 5. The length of the CDR3 is 15 residues. Germline V gives CDR1 SGHTA, CDR2 FQGTGA. The CDR3 bases are TGTGCCAGCAGCCTCAGGGGGTCTAGCACAGATACGCAGTATTTT. Its protein product is CASSLRGSSTDTQYF. Full variable domain (missing parts from reference TRBV7-3 and TRBJ2-3): GAGVSQTPSNKVTEKGKYVELRCDPISGHTALYWYRQSLGQGPEFLIYFQGTGAADDSGLPNDRFFAVRPEGSVSTLKIQRTERGDSAVYLCASSLRGSSTDTQYFGPGTRLTVL.

The V gene is TRBV30, the J gene TRBJ1-1, with TRBD1 as a possible D gene (5 bases). Deletions cut 4 bases from V and 0 bases from J, with 21 bases between. This CDR3 is 17 amino acids long. Germline CDR1 GTSNPN, CDR2 SVGIG (reference sequence). This CDR3 reads CAWIRMRGVNMNTEAFF. CDR3 DNA: TGTGCCTGGATTAGAATGCGGGGGGTCAACATGAACACTGAAGCTTTCTTT.

The chain uses TRBV27 and TRBJ2-7; 8 nucleotides agree with TRBD2. J lost 3 bases, V lost 0 bases, and 7 bases had no gene match. Germline V gene data show CDR1 as MNHEY and CDR2 as SMNVEV (reference sequence). CDR3 length equals 16 residues. The CDR3 spells CASSLSILAEDYEQYF. Here the CDR3 DNA reads TGTGCCAGCAGTTTATCGATACTAGCGGAAGACTACGAGCAGTACTTC.

J is TRBJ2-1 and V is TRBV4-1, with 8 bases fitting TRBD2. Per the germline V gene, CDR1 is MGHRA and CDR2 is YSYEKL. The ends lost 3 bases at V and 7 bases at J; junction bases unmatched: 14. This CDR3 has 17 residues. CDR3 DNA sequence: TGCGCCAGCAGCCACACTCCCGGTGAAGCGGGAGAAAATGAGCAGTTCTTC. Its translation: CASSHTPGEAGENEQFF.

CDR3 sequence (DNA): TGCGCCAGCAGCCCGGGACAGAATTATGGCTACACCTTC. Protein sequence: CASSPGQNYGYTF. The V gene is TRBV5-1, the J gene TRBJ1-2; TRBD1 matches at 7 bases. The V gene end was trimmed by 4 bases and the J gene end by 5 bases; junction bases not matched to a gene: 5. The CDR3 is 13 residues long. Germline V gene sequence: CDR1 SGHRS, CDR2 YFSETQ.

This chain uses TRBV12-5 with TRBJ1-2; no definite D call. The germline V gene has CDR1 LGHNT and CDR2 FRNRAP. The length of the CDR3 is 11 residues. V was clipped by 5 bases and J by 8 bases, with 9 bases between them. CDR3 DNA: TGTGCTAGTGGTACCGGTACGGGCTACACCTTC. Amino acids: CASGTGTGYTF.

The gene calls are TRBV7-2 and TRBJ1-1; D unresolved. Trimming removed 2 bases at V and 8 bases at J, with 24 bases between. This CDR3 has 17 residues. The V gene's germline CDR1 is SGHTA and CDR2 FQGNSA. CDR3 loop: CASSLLVPFNSPSEAFF. In nucleotides, the CDR3 is TGTGCCAGCAGCTTACTGGTTCCGTTCAACAGCCCGAGCGAAGCTTTCTTT.

V is TRBV6-6 and J is TRBJ1-1; D unclear. Trimming took off 6 bases at V and 1 base at J, with 12 bases between the two ends. The CDR3 has 14 amino acids. CDR1 is MNHNY, CDR2 SVGAGI, per germline (reference sequence). The DNA for the CDR3 is TGTGCCAGCAGCTTACAATGGAGGAACACTGAAGCTTTCTTT. Protein product: CASSLQWRNTEAFF.